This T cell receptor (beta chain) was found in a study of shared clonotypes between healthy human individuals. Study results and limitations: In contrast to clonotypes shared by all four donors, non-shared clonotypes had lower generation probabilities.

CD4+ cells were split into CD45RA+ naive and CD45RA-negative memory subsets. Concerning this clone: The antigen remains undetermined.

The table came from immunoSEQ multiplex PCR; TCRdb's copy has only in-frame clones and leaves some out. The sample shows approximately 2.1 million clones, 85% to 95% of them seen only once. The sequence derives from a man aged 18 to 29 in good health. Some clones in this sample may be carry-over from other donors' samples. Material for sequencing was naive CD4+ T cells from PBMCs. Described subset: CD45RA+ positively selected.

In DNA, the CDR3 is TGTGCCAGCAGTGCAGACGGGACAGGGGTTTCGGGCGAGACCCAGTACTTC. Translated: CASSADGTGVSGETQYF. The chain combines TRBV28 with TRBJ2-5; TRBD1 matches 10 bases. The CDR3 is 17 amino acids. The V and J ends lost 5 bases and 5 bases, in that order; junction bases with no gene match: 14. In germline, CDR1 is MDHEN, CDR2 SYDVKM.